This entry features one T cell receptor (beta chain) sequence. This sample is drawn from a study of T cell responses to AZD1222 COVID-19 vaccine. The data were produced by immunoSEQ multiplex PCR, yet TCRdb's version contains in-frame clones alone and is incomplete. In the table there are about 110,000 clones, roughly 84% of which are singletons. This clonotype was obtained from an adult in good health. The sample in question was peripheral blood, obtained on day 0 of AZD1222 vaccination.

CDR3 sequence: CASSEVAGYNYGYTF. For the CDR3, the DNA is TGTGCCAGCAGTGAAGTAGCAGGGTATAACTATGGCTACACCTTC. J is TRBJ1-2 and V is TRBV2; weak D call: TRBD1 (5 bases). Looked up from germline, CDR1 is SNHLY and CDR2 is FYNNEI. V was clipped by 1 base and J by 1 base, with 10 bases between them. CDR3 length: 15 amino acids.